This T cell receptor (beta chain) was identified in a study of lymphopenia after photon versus proton radiotherapy. The table came from immunoSEQ multiplex PCR; TCRdb's copy has only in-frame clones and leaves some out. The sample records some 44,000 clones, under 85% being singletons. V gave up 0 bases and J gave up 6 bases, with 6 bases separating them. This CDR3 contains 11 residues. Germline CDR1 reads GTSNPN; CDR2 reads SVGIG (reference sequence). Study-wide results and limits: Larger post-nadir TCR diversity loss correlated inversely with survival in deceased patients.

Of note for this clone: Its cognate antigen is unknown.

This clonotype was sampled from a woman aged 70-85 years with pancreatic cancer. V usage is TRBV30 and J usage is TRBJ2-7; D is uncertain. The source material was peripheral blood, sampled from a patient treated with proton-based radiotherapy. CDR3 in amino acids: CAWSVGFEQYF. For the CDR3, the DNA is TGTGCCTGGAGTGTGGGCTTCGAGCAGTACTTC.